This T cell receptor beta chain was recovered during a study of control samples from healthy donors and cancer patients. The CDR3 loop spans 13 amino acids. Looked up from germline, CDR1 is MNHNY and CDR2 is SVGAGI (reference sequence). V was cut by 6 bases and J by 11 bases, with 14 bases left in between. TCRdb keeps only in-frame clones here, not all; method: immunoSEQ multiplex PCR. The sample carries about 98,000 clones, approximately 81% recorded once. The sequenced sample was blood. This clonotype was sampled from a woman in her 30s in good health. The chain is built from TRBV6-6 and TRBJ1-6; no reliable D call. The CDR3 sequence is CASRPLVGTPLHF. The CDR3 DNA reads TGTGCCAGCAGGCCCCTGGTTGGAACACCCCTCCACTTT.